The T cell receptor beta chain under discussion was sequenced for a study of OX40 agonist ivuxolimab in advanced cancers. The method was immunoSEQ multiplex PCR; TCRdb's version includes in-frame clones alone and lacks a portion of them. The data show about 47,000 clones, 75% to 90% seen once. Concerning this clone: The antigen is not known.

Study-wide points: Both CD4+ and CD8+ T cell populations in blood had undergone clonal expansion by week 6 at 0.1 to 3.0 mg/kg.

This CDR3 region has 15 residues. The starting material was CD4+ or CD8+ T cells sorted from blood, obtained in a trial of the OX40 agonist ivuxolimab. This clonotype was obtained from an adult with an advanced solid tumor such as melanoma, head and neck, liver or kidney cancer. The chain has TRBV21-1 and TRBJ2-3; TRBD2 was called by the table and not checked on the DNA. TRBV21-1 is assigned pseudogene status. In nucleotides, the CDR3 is TGTGCCACCCTAAGAACTAGCGGGGTCGCAGATACGCAGTATTTT. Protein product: CATLRTSGVADTQYF.